This entry lists 15 T cell receptor beta chains sequenced from one sample in a study of T-cell reconstitution after alpha-beta-depleted transplantation in children. The library targeted TCRbeta and was prepared with unique molecular identifiers. MiXCR, applied by TCRdb to the PCR reads, yields one record per CDR3 protein. The sample consists of around 72,000 distinct CDR3 sequences, just under 5% of them appearing once. This specimen consisted of PBMCs, mostly from graft donor cells, obtained 180 days after TCRalphabeta/CD19-depleted stem cell transplant. These receptors were obtained from a boy under two years old who had a stem cell transplant for acute myeloid leukemia, so the T cells may come from the graft donor.

This clonotype occurred many times. V and J are TRBV11-2 and TRBJ2-3; 10 nucleotides agree with TRBD1. J lost 0 bases, V lost 6 bases, and 12 bases had no gene match. There are 18 residues in the CDR3. Germline V CDR1 and CDR2: SGHAT, FQNNGV. The CDR3 DNA is TGTGCCAGCAGAGACAGGGGGCGCGACCCCGGGAGCACAGATACGCAGTATTTT. Translating it yields CASRDRGRDPGSTDTQYF.

This clonotype was counted at least ten times. The chain employs TRBV12-3 or TRBV12-4 and TRBJ2-5; TRBD1 matches 8 bases. The CDR3 is 16 amino acids. V shed 4 bases and J 7 bases; nucleotides not matched to a gene: 14. CDR3 region: CASSSWGGQGRRTQYF. The CDR3 nucleotides are TGTGCCAGCAGTTCTTGGGGTGGACAGGGTAGGAGGACCCAGTACTTC.

There are many counts of this clonotype. The chain has TRBV10-3 and TRBJ1-5; the D is unclear. The CDR3 is 15 residues long. V lost 2 bases, J lost 3 bases, and 11 bases lay in between. Germline CDR1 and CDR2: ENHRY and SYGVKD. The CDR3 DNA sequence: TGTGCCATCAGTGAGGTATCGGACTCCAATCAGCCCCAGCATTTT. Its protein product is CAISEVSDSNQPQHF.

This clonotype was detected many times. The V gene is TRBV5-1, the J gene TRBJ1-6; 8 nucleotides agree with TRBD1. V was clipped by 3 bases and J by 10 bases; unmatched bases: 6. CDR3 length: 14 amino acids. Germline assignment: CDR1 SGHRS and CDR2 YFSETQ. DNA for the CDR3: TGCGCCAGCAGCTCGGACAGGGCACGCTCACCCCTCCACTTT. This codes for CASSSDRARSPLHF.

This clonotype was seen a few times. The chain joins TRBV2 to TRBJ1-3; 7 bases line up with TRBD1. CDR1 is SNHLY and CDR2 is FYNNEI in the germline V gene. This CDR3 has 15 residues. Trimming cost V 1 base and J 7 bases; bases outside gene matches: 7. CDR3 nucleotides: TGTGCCAGCAGTGAAGAGAGGGGGCGCGGGAACACCATATATTTT. This encodes CASSEERGRGNTIYF. The full variable domain, with the rest looked up from reference TRBV2 and TRBJ1-3, is EPEVTQTPSHQVTQMGQEVILRCVPISNHLYFYWYRQILGQKVEFLVSFYNNEISEKSEIFDDQFSVERPDGSNFTLKIRSTKLEDSAMYFCASSEERGRGNTIYFGEGSWLTVV.

This clonotype was seen many times. This chain connects TRBV5-1 to TRBJ1-6; D unclear. Deletions cut 3 bases from V and 3 bases from J, with 13 bases between. Per the germline V gene, CDR1 is SGHRS and CDR2 is YFSETQ. The CDR3 extends over 16 amino acids. As DNA, the CDR3 is TGCGCCAGCAGCTCCTCCGGACCCAACTATAATTCACCCCTCCACTTT. The encoded protein is CASSSSGPNYNSPLHF.

Ten or more counts support this clonotype. The chain employs TRBV5-1 and TRBJ2-4; a possible D gene is TRBD2 (6 bases). Germline V gene sequence: CDR1 SGHRS, CDR2 YFSETQ. The V end lost 4 bases, the J end lost 1 base, and 15 bases lay between the germline ends. This CDR3 contains 16 residues. The CDR3 spells CASSPFPEGAKNIQYF. CDR3 DNA sequence: TGCGCCAGCAGCCCATTCCCGGAGGGGGCCAAAAACATTCAGTACTTC.

This clonotype was counted at least ten times. This chain's CDR3 is CASSPTRTGLNTEAFF. Written as DNA, the CDR3 is TGTGCCAGCTCACCCACCCGGACAGGGCTGAACACTGAAGCTTTCTTT. The chain combines TRBV18 with TRBJ1-1, with 8 bases identical to TRBD1. Germline V CDR1 and CDR2: KGHSH, LQKENI. Unmatched junction bases numbered 6, after V lost 3 bases and J lost 0 bases. There are 16 residues in the CDR3.

This clonotype occurred many times. This chain links TRBV18 with TRBJ2-5, with D perhaps matching TRBD2 (5 bases). V shed 2 bases and J shed 1 base, with 8 bases lying between them. The CDR3 sequence is 14 residues long. Germline-derived CDR1 and CDR2 are KGHSH and LQKENI. DNA of the CDR3: TGTGCCAGCTCACCAATAGAGGGCCAAGAGACCCAGTACTTC. This translates into CASSPIEGQETQYF.

This clonotype was observed at least ten times. The chain recombines TRBV9 with TRBJ1-2; 7 bases align to TRBD1. The CDR3 sequence is 13 residues long. V shed 3 bases, J shed 3 bases, and the junction held 2 bases outside the gene matches. Germline values: CDR1 SGDLS, CDR2 YYNGEE. CDR3 DNA: TGTGCCAGCAGCGACAGGGGACACTATGGCTACACCTTC. Amino acid sequence: CASSDRGHYGYTF.

Regarding this clonotype: This may stem from a read error, because a much larger clone lies one nucleotide away. V gene TRBV29-1 combines with J gene TRBJ1-2; unclear D gene. The CDR3 is made up of 11 amino acids. Germline CDR1 is SQVTM and CDR2 is ANQGSEA. The CDR3 reads CSVHLNYGDTF. In DNA, the CDR3 is TGCAGCGTCCACCTGAACTATGGCGACACCTTC.

This clonotype was detected many times. J is TRBJ2-7 and V is TRBV5-1; no definite D call. The germline V gene encodes CDR1 SGHRS and CDR2 YFSETQ. This CDR3 comprises 14 residues. Trimming took 2 bases from V and 1 from J, leaving 10 bases between them. This CDR3 reads CASSFTANSYEQYV. CDR3 coding DNA: TGCGCCAGCAGCTTTACTGCGAATTCCTACGAGCAGTACGTC.

This clonotype was counted at least ten times. The rearrangement uses TRBV5-5 and TRBJ1-5; 8 bases agree with TRBD1. This CDR3 has 16 amino acids. The ends lost 0 bases at V and 1 base at J; junction bases unmatched: 3. Germline V gene data show CDR1 as SGHKS and CDR2 as YYEKEE (reference sequence). CDR3 bases: TGTGCCAGCAGCTTGGGACAGGGGCTAAGCAATCAGCCCCAGCATTTT. It yields the protein CASSLGQGLSNQPQHF.

This clonotype showed up many times. The rearrangement joins TRBV12-3 or TRBV12-4 to TRBJ1-1; unclear D gene. The CDR3 extends over 12 amino acids. V was trimmed by 6 bases and J by 11 bases, leaving 16 bases between them. The CDR3 protein is CASSRWKREAFF. For the CDR3, the DNA is TGTGCCAGCAGCCGCTGGAAGAGAGAGGCTTTCTTT.

This clonotype was picked up many times. In DNA, the CDR3 is TGTGCCAGCAGCTTATGGGCTGAAAAACTGTTTTTT. It yields the protein CASSLWAEKLFF. The chain is built from TRBV5-5 and TRBJ1-4; D not certain. The length of the CDR3 is 12 residues. V was shortened by 2 bases and J by 7 bases, with 6 bases between the two germline ends. CDR1 and CDR2 (germline): SGHKS, YYEKEE (reference sequence).